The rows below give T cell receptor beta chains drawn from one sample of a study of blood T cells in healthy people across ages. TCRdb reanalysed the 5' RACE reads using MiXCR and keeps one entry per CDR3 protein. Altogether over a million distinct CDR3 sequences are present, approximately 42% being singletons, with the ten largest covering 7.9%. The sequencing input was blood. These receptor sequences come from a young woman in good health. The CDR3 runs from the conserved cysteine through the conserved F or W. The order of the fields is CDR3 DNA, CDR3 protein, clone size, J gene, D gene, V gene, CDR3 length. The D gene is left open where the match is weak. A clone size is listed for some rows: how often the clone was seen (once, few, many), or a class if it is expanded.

DNA: TGTGCCAGCAGTTTTAGAAGGGAGGTCGGCGAGCAGTACTTC
CDR3: CASSFRREVGEQYF
size: NA
J: TRBJ2-7
D: NA
V: TRBV12-3/TRBV12-4
length: 14

DNA: TGTGCCAGCAGCCCTGTCGCCAGATTGAACACTGAACCTTTCTTT
CDR3: CASSPVARLNTEPFF
size: NA
J: TRBJ1-1
D: NA
V: TRBV7-9
length: 15

DNA: TGCAGTGCTAGCAGCACCACCTCTATGGGCTACACCTTC
CDR3: CSASSTTSMGYTF
size: NA
J: TRBJ1-2
D: NA
V: TRBV20-1
length: 13

DNA: TGTGCCAGCAGTGAACTAGCGGGAGGACCTCTGTGGACCCAGTACTTC
CDR3: CASSELAGGPLWTQYF
size: few
J: TRBJ2-5
D: TRBD2
V: TRBV6-4
length: 16

DNA: TGCGCCAGCAGCTTGGGGGGAAATCAAGAGACCCAGTTCTTC
CDR3: CASSLGGNQETQFF
size: NA
J: TRBJ2-1
D: NA
V: TRBV5-1
length: 14

DNA: TGTGCCAGCAGCTTAGCGGGCAGGGGACGGATGAACACTGAAGCTTTCTTT
CDR3: CASSLAGRGRMNTEAFF
size: NA
J: TRBJ1-1
D: NA
V: TRBV7-9
length: 17

DNA: TGTGCCAGCAGCTTGGAACCGGGACTGGGCTACAATGAGCAGTTCTTC
CDR3: CASSLEPGLGYNEQFF
size: few
J: TRBJ2-1
D: NA
V: TRBV5-6
length: 16

DNA: TGTGCCAGCAGCCATAACCGGGACGGTGGCCTCGATGAGCAGTTCTTC
CDR3: CASSHNRDGGLDEQFF
size: NA
J: TRBJ2-1
D: NA
V: TRBV4-2
length: 16

DNA: TGTGCCAGCAGTTACAGGATTGAAAGTACCTACGAGCAGTACTTC
CDR3: CASSYRIESTYEQYF
size: NA
J: TRBJ2-7
D: NA
V: TRBV6-6
length: 15

DNA: TGTGCCAGCAGTCCGGGACTAGCGGGGACGGGTGAGCAGTTCTTC
CDR3: CASSPGLAGTGEQFF
size: NA
J: TRBJ2-1
D: TRBD2
V: TRBV12-3/TRBV12-4
length: 15

DNA: TGCAGTGCGTTAGCGGGATCGGCCGGGGAGCTGTTTTTT
CDR3: CSALAGSAGELFF
size: NA
J: TRBJ2-2
D: TRBD2
V: TRBV20-1
length: 13

DNA: TGTGCCAGCAGCTCAGGACAGATCTTAAACAATGAGCAGTTCTTC
CDR3: CASSSGQILNNEQFF
size: few
J: TRBJ2-1
D: NA
V: TRBV13
length: 15

DNA: TGCAGTAGGCGCGGGGCAATTCAAGAGACCCAGTACTTC
CDR3: CSRRGAIQETQYF
size: once
J: TRBJ2-5
D: NA
V: TRBV20-1
length: 13

DNA: TGTGCCAGCAGTGAAGCTTTGGACAGCTCTAACTATGGCTACACCTTC
CDR3: CASSEALDSSNYGYTF
size: NA
J: TRBJ1-2
D: NA
V: TRBV6-1
length: 16

DNA: TGCAGTGCTCCTCCGCAGGGTGTACTTTTATGGGTTACGCAGTATTTT
CDR3: CSAPPQGVLLWVTQYF
size: once
J: TRBJ2-3
D: NA
V: TRBV20-1
length: 16

DNA: TGTGCCAGCAGTTTAGTTTCGACAGGGGTTCCGAGCTATGGCTACACCTTC
CDR3: CASSLVSTGVPSYGYTF
size: many
J: TRBJ1-2
D: TRBD1
V: TRBV12-3/TRBV12-4
length: 17

DNA: TGTGCCAGCAGCCCGGGACAAGCCTACGAGCAGTACTTC
CDR3: CASSPGQAYEQYF
size: many
J: TRBJ2-7
D: NA
V: TRBV12-3/TRBV12-4
length: 13

DNA: TGCGCCAGCAGCGTTACCGGGACTCGCGATGAGCAGTTCTTC
CDR3: CASSVTGTRDEQFF
size: once
J: TRBJ2-1
D: NA
V: TRBV5-1
length: 14

DNA: TGTGCCAGCAGCTTGGATCTTAACAGTGTCCCAGGCGGTGGCTACACCTTC
CDR3: CASSLDLNSVPGGGYTF
size: few
J: TRBJ1-2
D: NA
V: TRBV5-6
length: 17

DNA: TGTGCCACCAGCAGAGATATGGGGACCAGCCAGCCCCAGCATTTT
CDR3: CATSRDMGTSQPQHF
size: NA
J: TRBJ1-5
D: NA
V: TRBV15
length: 15

DNA: TGTGCTAGTGGTTCCACCGGGACAGGGGGGATTCGCGCAGAGACCCAGTACTTC
CDR3: CASGSTGTGGIRAETQYF
size: NA
J: TRBJ2-5
D: TRBD1
V: TRBV12-5
length: 18

DNA: TGTGCCAGCAGCTTAGTCGTTAGCGGGATGGATGAGCAGTTCTTC
CDR3: CASSLVVSGMDEQFF
size: few
J: TRBJ2-1
D: TRBD2
V: TRBV7-9
length: 15

DNA: TGTGCCAGCAGCTTAGGGAAGTGGACTAGCGGGAGGACAGATACGCAGTATTTT
CDR3: CASSLGKWTSGRTDTQYF
size: NA
J: TRBJ2-3
D: TRBD2
V: TRBV5-8
length: 18

DNA: TGTGCCAGCAGCTTGACGGGGACAGCAACTAATGAAAAACTGTTTTTT
CDR3: CASSLTGTATNEKLFF
size: many
J: TRBJ1-4
D: TRBD1
V: TRBV7-3
length: 16

DNA: TGCAAATCGACCGGAGATACGCAGTATTTT
CDR3: CKSTGDTQYF
size: NA
J: TRBJ2-3
D: NA
V: TRBV20-1
length: 10

DNA: TGTGCCAGCAGTGATATAGGCCCAGGTGGGGAGACCCAGTACTTC
CDR3: CASSDIGPGGETQYF
size: NA
J: TRBJ2-5
D: NA
V: TRBV25-1
length: 15

DNA: TGCGCCAGCAGCGCGGAGGGGATAACGAACACCGGGGAGCTGTTTTTT
CDR3: CASSAEGITNTGELFF
size: NA
J: TRBJ2-2
D: NA
V: TRBV5-1
length: 16

DNA: TGTGCCAGCAGACTGGGGCCATCCTACAATGAGCAGTTCTTC
CDR3: CASRLGPSYNEQFF
size: NA
J: TRBJ2-1
D: NA
V: TRBV3-1
length: 14